The next 4 T cell receptor beta chains were all read from a single sample in a study of OX40 agonist ivuxolimab in advanced cancers. Assay: immunoSEQ multiplex PCR; the TCRdb copy retains only in-frame clones and omits some. The table records 59,000 or so clones, 80% to 90% of them present only once. The sample in question was CD4+ or CD8+ T cells sorted from blood, obtained in a trial of the OX40 agonist ivuxolimab. The receptors come from an adult with an advanced solid tumor such as melanoma, head and neck, liver or kidney cancer.

This rearrangement joins TRBV2 to TRBJ1-2, with TRBD1 matching 9 bases. This CDR3 is 15 amino acids long. Trimming cost V 8 bases and J 1 base; bases outside gene matches: 8. The germline CDR1 and CDR2 sequences are SNHLY and FYNNEI. The CDR3 reads CASFFPGQGNYGYTF. Here the CDR3 DNA reads TGTGCCAGCTTTTTCCCGGGACAGGGTAACTATGGCTACACCTTC. The complete variable domain, with remaining parts taken from reference TRBV2 and TRBJ1-2, reads EPEVTQTPSHQVTQMGQEVILRCVPISNHLYFYWYRQILGQKVEFLVSFYNNEISEKSEIFDDQFSVERPDGSNFTLKIRSTKLEDSAMYFCASFFPGQGNYGYTFGSGTRLTVV.

This clone was seen only a few times. This chain uses TRBV10-1 with TRBJ2-7, with D hard to call. The CDR3 runs to 14 residues. The V end lost 3 bases, the J end lost 6 bases, and 15 bases lay between the germline ends. Germline CDR1 reads WNHNN; CDR2 reads SYGVQD (reference sequence). CDR3 nucleotide sequence: TGCGCCAGCAGTGACTTGTGGCCGGGCCCCGAGCAGTACTTC. As protein: CASSDLWPGPEQYF.

The chain links TRBV4-3 to TRBJ2-5, with 9 bases lining up with TRBD2. The CDR3 is made up of 14 amino acids. Germline trimming cut 0 bases from V and 7 bases from J; bases unmatched to any gene: 3. CDR1 is LGHNA, CDR2 YSLEER, per germline. The CDR3 DNA sequence: TGCGCCAGCAGCCAAGATAGCGGGAGAGCGACCCAGTACTTC. Its translation is CASSQDSGRATQYF.

This rearrangement joins TRBV6-1 to TRBJ1-2, with D possibly TRBD1 on 6 matching bases. Trimming left V 0 bases short and J 7 bases short, with 15 bases between. This CDR3 region has 15 residues. Germline CDR1 and CDR2: MNHNS and SASEGT. The CDR3 coding sequence is TGTGCCAGCAGTGAAGCGACCAGGGGCATTGTTGGCTACACCTTC. This sequence encodes CASSEATRGIVGYTF.